A selection of T cell receptor beta chains follows, all from one sample in a study of T cell responses to AZD1222 COVID-19 vaccine. The data were produced by immunoSEQ multiplex PCR, yet TCRdb's version contains in-frame clones alone and is incomplete. The sample yields roughly 120,000 clones, 65% to 85% seen once. The sequenced sample was peripheral blood, obtained on day 0 of AZD1222 vaccination. The receptors were sampled from an adult in good health. The conserved cysteine and the conserved F or W are not part of the CDR3 here.

J gene: TRBJ2-1
V gene: TRBV11-2
CDR3 protein: ASSFGRSTIYNEQF

J gene: TRBJ2-7
V gene: TRBV6-5
CDR3 protein: ASIKTTGGSYEQY

J gene: TRBJ2-7
V gene: TRBV3-1/TRBV3-2
CDR3 protein: ASSRQGPYEQY

J gene: TRBJ1-5
V gene: TRBV19
CDR3 protein: ASSPGVRLVIQPQH

J gene: TRBJ1-4
V gene: TRBV6-2/TRBV6-3
CDR3 protein: ASSYSRIGSNEKLF

J gene: TRBJ2-7
V gene: TRBV7-2
CDR3 protein: ASRDRREQY

J gene: TRBJ2-7
V gene: TRBV7-3
CDR3 protein: ASSLGPTGIGGYEQY

J gene: TRBJ2-7
V gene: TRBV11-3
CDR3 protein: ASSLGGGGHREQY

J gene: TRBJ1-1
V gene: TRBV7-2
CDR3 protein: ASSQGGGRGTEAF

J gene: TRBJ2-7
V gene: TRBV11-3
CDR3 protein: ASSHERRTYEQY

J gene: TRBJ1-5
V gene: TRBV5-1
CDR3 protein: ASRAGGLANQPQH

J gene: TRBJ2-1
V gene: TRBV2
CDR3 protein: ASSLGLGYNEQF

J gene: TRBJ1-3
V gene: TRBV5-1
CDR3 protein: ASSLRQGAGNTIY

J gene: TRBJ2-1
V gene: TRBV6-5
CDR3 protein: ASSIGVYNEQF

J gene: TRBJ1-4
V gene: TRBV7-9
CDR3 protein: ASSFLTGNEKLF

J gene: TRBJ1-2
V gene: TRBV3-1/TRBV3-2
CDR3 protein: ASSPQGVANYGYT

J gene: TRBJ2-1
V gene: TRBV6-4
CDR3 protein: ASSVKSHDEQF

J gene: TRBJ1-5
V gene: TRBV19
CDR3 protein: ASSARAGGQPQH

J gene: TRBJ1-4
V gene: TRBV16
CDR3 protein: ASSQSPAGGEKLF

J gene: TRBJ1-6
V gene: TRBV6-5
CDR3 protein: ASSYRKWVSPLH

J gene: TRBJ1-5
V gene: TRBV2
CDR3 protein: ASSPQVGGVNQPQH

J gene: TRBJ2-7
V gene: TRBV5-1
CDR3 protein: ASSLVGAGPYEQY

J gene: TRBJ1-2
V gene: TRBV4-1
CDR3 protein: ASSQAGSGSAYGYT

J gene: TRBJ1-5
V gene: TRBV15
CDR3 protein: ATSRGLRDRGPGSNQPQH

J gene: TRBJ1-3
V gene: TRBV3-1/TRBV3-2
CDR3 protein: ASSQLTPGNTIY

J gene: TRBJ2-2
V gene: TRBV24-1
CDR3 protein: ATLSDTGELF

J gene: TRBJ2-3
V gene: TRBV19
CDR3 protein: ASSIGASASHTQY

J gene: TRBJ1-4
V gene: TRBV18
CDR3 protein: ASSPPNGNEKLF

J gene: TRBJ2-7
V gene: TRBV7-8
CDR3 protein: ASSPLERPGHEQY

J gene: TRBJ2-3
V gene: TRBV6-5
CDR3 protein: ASSYSNTDTQY

J gene: TRBJ2-3
V gene: TRBV7-3
CDR3 protein: ASSFSGLAGASDTQY

J gene: TRBJ1-2
V gene: TRBV6-5
CDR3 protein: ASSYSHRNYGYT

J gene: TRBJ1-2
V gene: TRBV5-1
CDR3 protein: ASSRSGQDIAYT

J gene: TRBJ1-4
V gene: TRBV7-2
CDR3 protein: ASRAPSNEKLF

J gene: TRBJ2-1
V gene: TRBV7-2
CDR3 protein: ASSSRTRGNEQF

J gene: TRBJ1-5
V gene: TRBV18
CDR3 protein: ASSPPWGGNGNQPQH

J gene: TRBJ2-7
V gene: TRBV2
CDR3 protein: ASSEEARHSSYEQY

J gene: TRBJ2-1
V gene: TRBV7-2
CDR3 protein: ASSLWTRLGRDNEQF

J gene: TRBJ2-7
V gene: TRBV7-3
CDR3 protein: ASSYAGNHEQY

J gene: TRBJ1-2
V gene: TRBV12-1
CDR3 protein: ASSCDRGGSYT

J gene: TRBJ2-5
V gene: TRBV11-3
CDR3 protein: ASSLNAGGETQY

J gene: TRBJ2-1
V gene: TRBV7-6
CDR3 protein: ASSVDQGSYNEQF

J gene: TRBJ1-6
V gene: TRBV6-6
CDR3 protein: ASSQDRSSYNSPLH

J gene: TRBJ2-1
V gene: TRBV5-4
CDR3 protein: ASSSGLGTYNEQF

J gene: TRBJ1-4
V gene: TRBV6-6
CDR3 protein: ASSSTTGFNEKLF

J gene: TRBJ1-2
V gene: TRBV28
CDR3 protein: ASTGQFYT

J gene: TRBJ1-3
V gene: TRBV7-9
CDR3 protein: ASSLTRDPPVIY

J gene: TRBJ1-6
V gene: TRBV11-2
CDR3 protein: ASRLTGGPSPLH

J gene: TRBJ2-3
V gene: TRBV18
CDR3 protein: ASSPTGGVADTQY

J gene: TRBJ2-5
V gene: TRBV5-4
CDR3 protein: ASSLQGGETQY

J gene: TRBJ1-5
V gene: TRBV21-1
CDR3 protein: ASSVRTGDQPQH

J gene: TRBJ2-2
V gene: TRBV10-3
CDR3 protein: AISEWQGAAGELF

J gene: TRBJ1-1
V gene: TRBV28
CDR3 protein: ASYRNGKAF